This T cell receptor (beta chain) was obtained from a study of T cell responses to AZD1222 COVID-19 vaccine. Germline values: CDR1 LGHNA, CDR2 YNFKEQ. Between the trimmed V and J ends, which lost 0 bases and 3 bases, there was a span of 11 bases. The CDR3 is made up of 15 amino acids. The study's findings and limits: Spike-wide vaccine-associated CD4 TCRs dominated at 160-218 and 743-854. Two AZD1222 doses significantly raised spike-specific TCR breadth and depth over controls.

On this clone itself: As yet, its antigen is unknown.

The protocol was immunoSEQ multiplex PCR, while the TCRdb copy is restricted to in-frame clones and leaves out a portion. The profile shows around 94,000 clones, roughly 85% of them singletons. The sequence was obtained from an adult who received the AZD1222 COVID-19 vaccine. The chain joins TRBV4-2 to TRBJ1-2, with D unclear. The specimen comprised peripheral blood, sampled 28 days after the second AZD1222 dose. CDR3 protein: CASSQDTWSDYGYTF. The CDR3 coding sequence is TGTGCCAGCAGCCAAGATACATGGTCAGACTATGGCTACACCTTC.